The text below deals with one T cell receptor (beta chain). Repertoires were generated with immunoSEQ multiplex PCR, while TCRdb's copy carries only in-frame clones and drops some. Of some 490,000 clones listed, about 88% are singletons. Enrollees, about 18 to 95 years old, lived in around 23 US areas. Clinical histories supplied by participants themselves formed the basis of cohort assignment. Resolution of symptoms, clearance, or two negative PCRs was present in recovered Cohort 3 donors. This entry is derived from a study of blood T cell repertoires in COVID-19. About the study: PBMCs, B-cell-depleted T cells, or T cells were the source of the cDNA or gDNA that made up the material.

The length of the CDR3 is 15 residues. The origin of this receptor is a woman aged 55-69 years who had recovered from COVID-19. Sequencing was performed on PBMCs or T cells enriched from blood (not recorded which). The chain uses TRBV21-1 and TRBJ1-3; the D segment call TRBD1 is taken from the table without a DNA check. TRBV21-1 is a pseudogene segment. CDR3 protein: CASSKGLRGGNTIYF. The CDR3 DNA is TGTGCCAGCAGCAAAGGACTGAGGGGGGGAAACACCATATATTTT.